This TCR beta chain was found in a study of shared clonotypes between healthy human individuals. The V segment lost 4 bases and the J segment 2 bases; nucleotides outside the gene matches: 6. This CDR3 contains 16 residues. Germline V gene lookup returns CDR1 KGHSH and CDR2 LQKENI. Data came from immunoSEQ multiplex PCR; TCRdb stores just in-frame clones and leaves some out. Altogether approximately 980,000 clones are present, more than 75% being singletons, with the ten largest covering about 1.5%. The sequence derives from a young man in good health. Source material: memory CD4+ T cells sorted from blood. As to subset: CD45RA-negative fraction. The chain carries TRBV18 and TRBJ2-7; 12 nucleotides agree with TRBD2. CDR3 coding DNA: TGTGCCAGCTCACGGAAGACTAGCGGGAGTACCTACGAGCAGTACTTC. Amino acids: CASSRKTSGSTYEQYF.